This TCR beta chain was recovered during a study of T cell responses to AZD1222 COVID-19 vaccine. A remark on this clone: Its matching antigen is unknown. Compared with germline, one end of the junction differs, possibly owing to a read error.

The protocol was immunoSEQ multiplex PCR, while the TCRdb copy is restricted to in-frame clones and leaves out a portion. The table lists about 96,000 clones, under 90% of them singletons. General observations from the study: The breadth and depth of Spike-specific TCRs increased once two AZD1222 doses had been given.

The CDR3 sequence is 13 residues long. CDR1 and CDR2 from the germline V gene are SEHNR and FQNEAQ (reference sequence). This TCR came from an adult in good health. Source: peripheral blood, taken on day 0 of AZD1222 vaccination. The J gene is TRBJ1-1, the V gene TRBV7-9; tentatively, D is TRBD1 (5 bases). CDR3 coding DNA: TGTGCCAGCAGCATAGCAGGGTCCACTGAAGCTTTCTTT. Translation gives CASSIAGSTEAFF.